This TCR beta chain was captured by sequencing in a study of CD8 T cells in ankylosing spondylitis. Study-wide results and limits: Significant enrichment of disease-linked clones was reportedly seen in matched ankylosing spondylitis synovial fluid. Within ankylosing spondylitis blood, a TCR beta motif made up of under 10 highly homologous variants appeared to be characteristic. In reactive arthritis synovial fluid and blood, some motif variants had been reported before.

Trimming stripped 4 bases from V and 4 bases from J, with 18 bases between. The V gene's germline CDR1 is KGHDR and CDR2 SFDVKD. The CDR3 covers 16 residues. With molecular barcodes, quantitative 5'-RACE was used to make the TCR beta libraries. TCRdb ran MiXCR on the 5' RACE reads and lists one entry per CDR3 protein. The data show 270,000 or so distinct CDR3 sequences, with 15% to 20% seen just once and approximately 32% held by the top ten. Points on this clonotype: Its antigen remains unidentified.

The TCR sequence derives from a male donor with ankylosing spondylitis or in good health (not recorded which). The sequenced sample was blood, either unsorted or a sorted T cell fraction (not recorded which). The gene calls are TRBV24-1 and TRBJ2-5, with D possibly called TRBD1 or TRBD2 (5 bases each). DNA for the CDR3: TGTGCCACCAGTGAAACCGGGACCCCGAGGGCAGAGACCCAGTACTTC. It codes for CATSETGTPRAETQYF.